Following are 13 T cell receptor beta chains from one sample sequenced in a study of blood T cell repertoires in COVID-19. Only in-frame clones appear in the TCRdb table, and some are missing; sequencing was by immunoSEQ multiplex PCR. The sample includes 60,000 to 90,000 clones, 65% to 85% of them seen just once. What was sequenced was peripheral blood. The receptor source for this set is a man between 50 and 59 years old with acute or convalescent COVID-19.

The chain employs TRBV6-1 and TRBJ1-5; possible D gene TRBD1, 6 bases. From germline, CDR1 is MNHNS and CDR2 SASEGT. Between the trimmed V and J ends, which lost 2 bases and 10 bases, there was a span of 18 bases. The CDR3 has 15 amino acids. CDR3 sequence (DNA): TGTGCCAGCAGTGAATTTCGAGCAGGGGTAGATCCCCAGCATTTT. It specifies CASSEFRAGVDPQHF.

The gene calls are TRBV9 and TRBJ2-3; D unclear. CDR1 and CDR2 from the germline V gene are SGDLS and YYNGEE. The V end lost 1 base, the J end lost 4 bases, and 16 bases lay between the germline ends. This CDR3 is built from 16 residues. In nucleotides, the CDR3 is TGTGCCAGCAGCGTAAACCCCTTTGGAGTCGCAGATACGCAGTATTTT. Translating gives CASSVNPFGVADTQYF.

This chain joins TRBV10-3 and TRBJ1-4; the D is unclear. The CDR3 loop spans 15 amino acids. V dropped 3 bases and J dropped 8 bases, with 16 bases sitting between them. The germline gives CDR1 ENHRY, CDR2 SYGVKD. For the CDR3, the DNA is TGTGCCATCAGTGACTCGCCGGGAGTGGGAGAAAAACTGTTTTTT. This codes for CAISDSPGVGEKLFF.

The chain joins TRBV4-3 to TRBJ2-2; TRBD2 agrees at 8 bases. With V trimmed by 5 bases and J by 4 bases, 6 bases remained unmatched. The CDR3 extends over 15 amino acids. Per the germline V gene, CDR1 is LGHNA and CDR2 is YSLEER. CDR3 in amino acids: CASSSGRAVTGELFF. The CDR3 DNA reads as TGCGCCAGCAGCTCCGGGAGGGCGGTCACCGGGGAGCTGTTTTTT.

The chain recombines TRBV4-2 with TRBJ1-4, with D hard to call. This CDR3 is 14 amino acids long. Germline CDR1 is LGHNA and CDR2 is YNFKEQ. Trimming took off 3 bases at V and 7 bases at J, with 12 bases between the two ends. CDR3 protein: CASSQATEGEKLFF. As DNA, the CDR3 is TGTGCCAGCAGCCAGGCTACAGAGGGTGAAAAACTGTTTTTT.

This clone came up a few times. J is TRBJ1-5 and V is TRBV7-2, with 9 bases matching TRBD1. This CDR3 region has 15 residues. V was pared by 5 bases and J by 7 bases, with 9 bases of the junction left unmatched. The germline gives CDR1 SGHTA, CDR2 FQGNSA. In nucleotides, the CDR3 is TGTGCCAGCAGCGGAGGGACAGGGACAGGGCAGCCCCAGCATTTT. Its translation: CASSGGTGTGQPQHF.

V is TRBV5-4 and J is TRBJ2-1; TRBD2 agrees at 12 bases. The CDR3 is made up of 15 amino acids. Germline V CDR1 and CDR2: SGHNT, YYREEE (reference sequence). J was trimmed by 7 bases and V by 5 bases; bases with no gene match: 7. The CDR3 loop is CASRLTSGGHNEQFF. The CDR3 region has the DNA TGTGCCAGCAGGCTGACTAGCGGGGGTCATAATGAGCAGTTCTTC.

V usage is TRBV3-1 (or the pseudogene TRBV3-2) and J usage is TRBJ1-1; a weak D match, TRBD1 (5 bases). The germline V gene encodes CDR1 LGHDT and CDR2 YNNKEL (reference sequence). V was pared by 4 bases and J by 0 bases, with 15 bases between. CDR3 length: 16 amino acids. CDR3 loop: CASSPPWGSLNTEAFF. The CDR3, as DNA: TGTGCCAGCAGCCCCCCGTGGGGCAGTTTGAACACTGAAGCTTTCTTT.

The chain is built from TRBV5-1 and TRBJ2-7, with D possibly matching TRBD1 (6 bases). The CDR3 totals 14 residues. V was pared by 4 bases and J by 7 bases, with 18 bases between. The V gene's germline CDR1 is SGHRS and CDR2 YFSETQ. Here the CDR3 DNA reads TGCGCCAGCAGCCCCTCACAGGGCCCAGGGGAGCAGTACTTC. Residues: CASSPSQGPGEQYF.

This clone was seen a single time. The genes are TRBV19 and TRBJ1-3; D is uncertain. In germline, CDR1 is LNHDA, CDR2 SQIVND (reference sequence). V shed 6 bases and J shed 0 bases, with 6 bases lying between them. This CDR3 spans 13 amino acids. DNA of the CDR3: TGTGCCAGTAGACAGAGCTCTGGAAACACCATATATTTT. Translated, it gives CASRQSSGNTIYF. The full variable domain, rest sourced from reference TRBV19 and TRBJ1-3, is DGGITQSPKYLFRKEGQNVTLSCEQNLNHDAMYWYRQDPGQGLRLIYYSQIVNDFQKGDIAEGYSVSREKKESFPLTVTSAQKNPTAFYLCASRQSSGNTIYFGEGSWLTVV.

By share, this clone counts as medium-sized. Written as DNA, the CDR3 is TGCAGCGTTGAAGGGTGGCTAGCGGGAGGGGGGCAGTTCTTC. As protein: CSVEGWLAGGGQFF. V is TRBV29-1 and J is TRBJ2-1; 12 nucleotides align to TRBD2. Germline CDR1 SQVTM, CDR2 ANQGSEA. J gave up 12 bases and V 1 base, and 7 bases lay outside the gene matches. CDR3 size: 14 residues.

The DNA of the CDR3 is TGTGCCAGCAGTGAAAGTTTAGGCGGGGTATACTTC. It codes for CASSESLGGVYF. J is TRBJ2-5 and V is TRBV6-1; possibly TRBD2 for D (6 bases). Trimming took off 2 bases at V and 14 bases at J, with 15 bases between the two ends. Germline V gene lookup returns CDR1 MNHNS and CDR2 SASEGT. This CDR3 region has 12 residues.

This chain uses TRBV29-1 with TRBJ1-2, with 8 nucleotides matching TRBD1. CDR3 length: 11 residues. CDR1 and CDR2 (germline): SQVTM, ANQGSEA. J was trimmed by 6 bases and V by 7 bases; bases with no gene match: 4. CDR3 protein: CSADRGDGYTF. The CDR3 DNA reads TGCAGCGCTGACAGGGGTGATGGCTACACCTTC. Complete variable domain (other parts from reference TRBV29-1 and TRBJ1-2): SAVISQKPSRDICQRGTSLTIQCQVDSQVTMMFWYRQQPGQSLTLIATANQGSEATYESGFVIDKFPISRPNLTFSTLTVSNMSPEDSSIYLCSADRGDGYTFGSGTRLTVV.